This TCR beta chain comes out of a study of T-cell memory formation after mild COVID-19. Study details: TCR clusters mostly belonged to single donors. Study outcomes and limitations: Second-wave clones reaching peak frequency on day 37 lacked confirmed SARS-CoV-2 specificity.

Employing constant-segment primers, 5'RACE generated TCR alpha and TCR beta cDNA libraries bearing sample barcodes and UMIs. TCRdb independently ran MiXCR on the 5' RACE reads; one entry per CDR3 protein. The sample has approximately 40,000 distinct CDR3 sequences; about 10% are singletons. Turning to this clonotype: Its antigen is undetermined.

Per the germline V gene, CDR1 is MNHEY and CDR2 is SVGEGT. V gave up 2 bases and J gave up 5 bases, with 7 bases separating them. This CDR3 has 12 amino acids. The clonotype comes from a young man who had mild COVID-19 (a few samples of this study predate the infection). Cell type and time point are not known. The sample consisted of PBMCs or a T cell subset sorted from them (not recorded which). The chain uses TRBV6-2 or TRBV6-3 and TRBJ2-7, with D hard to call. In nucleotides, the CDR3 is TGTGCCAGCAGTTACATGGGCCACGAGCAGTACTTC. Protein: CASSYMGHEQYF.